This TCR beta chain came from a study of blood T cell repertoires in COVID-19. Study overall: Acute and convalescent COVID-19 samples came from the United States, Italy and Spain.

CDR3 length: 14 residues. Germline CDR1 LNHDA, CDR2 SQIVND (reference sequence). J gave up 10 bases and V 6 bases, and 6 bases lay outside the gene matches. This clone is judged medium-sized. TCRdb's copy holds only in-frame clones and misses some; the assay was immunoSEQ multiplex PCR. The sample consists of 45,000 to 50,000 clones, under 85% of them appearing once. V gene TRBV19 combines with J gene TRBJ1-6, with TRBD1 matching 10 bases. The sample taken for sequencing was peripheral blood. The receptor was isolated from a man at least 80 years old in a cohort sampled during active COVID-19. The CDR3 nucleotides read TGTGCCAGTAGCTTGACAGGGGGCAGGTCACCCCTCCACTTT. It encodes CASSLTGGRSPLHF.